This record covers a single T cell receptor beta chain. Germline CDR1 is LGHDT and CDR2 is YNNKEL (reference sequence). There are 14 residues in the CDR3. The V and J ends lost 4 bases and 1 base, in that order; junction bases with no gene match: 3. This entry is derived from a study of blood T cell repertoires in COVID-19. About the research overall: T cells, B-cell-depleted T cells, or PBMCs supplied cDNA or gDNA.

Sequencing was performed with immunoSEQ multiplex PCR; in TCRdb, only in-frame clones are kept and a portion is missing. The data contain about 150,000 clones, around 80% of them seen just once; the ten biggest clones take up around 7%. What was sequenced was PBMCs or T cells enriched from blood (not recorded which). The chain uses TRBV3-1 (or the pseudogene TRBV3-2) and TRBJ1-1; the match to TRBD1 covers 7 bases. This clonotype was obtained from a man aged 45-60 years who had recovered from COVID-19. The CDR3 reads CASSPGQQNTEAFF. As DNA, the CDR3 is TGTGCCAGCAGCCCGGGACAGCAGAACACTGAAGCTTTCTTT.